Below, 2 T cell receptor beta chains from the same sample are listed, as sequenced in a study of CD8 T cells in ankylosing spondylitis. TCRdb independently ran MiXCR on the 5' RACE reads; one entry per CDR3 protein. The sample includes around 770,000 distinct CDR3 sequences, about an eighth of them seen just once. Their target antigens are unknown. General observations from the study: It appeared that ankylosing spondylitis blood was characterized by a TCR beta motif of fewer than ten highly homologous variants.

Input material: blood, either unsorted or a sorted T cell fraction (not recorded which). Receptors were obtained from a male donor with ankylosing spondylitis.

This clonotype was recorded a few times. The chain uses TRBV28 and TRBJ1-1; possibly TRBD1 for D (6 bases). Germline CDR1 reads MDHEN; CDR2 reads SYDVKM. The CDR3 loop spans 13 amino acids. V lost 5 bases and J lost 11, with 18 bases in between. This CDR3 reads CASSRDIHRGAFF. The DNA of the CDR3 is TGTGCCAGCAGTCGGGACATCCACCGTGGGGCTTTCTTT.

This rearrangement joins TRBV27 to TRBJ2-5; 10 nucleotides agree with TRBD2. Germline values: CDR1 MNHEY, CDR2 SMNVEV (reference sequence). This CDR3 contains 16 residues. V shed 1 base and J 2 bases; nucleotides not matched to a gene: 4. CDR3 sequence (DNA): TGTGCCAGCAGTTTATTGACTAGCGGGTATCAAGAGACCCAGTACTTC. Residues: CASSLLTSGYQETQYF.